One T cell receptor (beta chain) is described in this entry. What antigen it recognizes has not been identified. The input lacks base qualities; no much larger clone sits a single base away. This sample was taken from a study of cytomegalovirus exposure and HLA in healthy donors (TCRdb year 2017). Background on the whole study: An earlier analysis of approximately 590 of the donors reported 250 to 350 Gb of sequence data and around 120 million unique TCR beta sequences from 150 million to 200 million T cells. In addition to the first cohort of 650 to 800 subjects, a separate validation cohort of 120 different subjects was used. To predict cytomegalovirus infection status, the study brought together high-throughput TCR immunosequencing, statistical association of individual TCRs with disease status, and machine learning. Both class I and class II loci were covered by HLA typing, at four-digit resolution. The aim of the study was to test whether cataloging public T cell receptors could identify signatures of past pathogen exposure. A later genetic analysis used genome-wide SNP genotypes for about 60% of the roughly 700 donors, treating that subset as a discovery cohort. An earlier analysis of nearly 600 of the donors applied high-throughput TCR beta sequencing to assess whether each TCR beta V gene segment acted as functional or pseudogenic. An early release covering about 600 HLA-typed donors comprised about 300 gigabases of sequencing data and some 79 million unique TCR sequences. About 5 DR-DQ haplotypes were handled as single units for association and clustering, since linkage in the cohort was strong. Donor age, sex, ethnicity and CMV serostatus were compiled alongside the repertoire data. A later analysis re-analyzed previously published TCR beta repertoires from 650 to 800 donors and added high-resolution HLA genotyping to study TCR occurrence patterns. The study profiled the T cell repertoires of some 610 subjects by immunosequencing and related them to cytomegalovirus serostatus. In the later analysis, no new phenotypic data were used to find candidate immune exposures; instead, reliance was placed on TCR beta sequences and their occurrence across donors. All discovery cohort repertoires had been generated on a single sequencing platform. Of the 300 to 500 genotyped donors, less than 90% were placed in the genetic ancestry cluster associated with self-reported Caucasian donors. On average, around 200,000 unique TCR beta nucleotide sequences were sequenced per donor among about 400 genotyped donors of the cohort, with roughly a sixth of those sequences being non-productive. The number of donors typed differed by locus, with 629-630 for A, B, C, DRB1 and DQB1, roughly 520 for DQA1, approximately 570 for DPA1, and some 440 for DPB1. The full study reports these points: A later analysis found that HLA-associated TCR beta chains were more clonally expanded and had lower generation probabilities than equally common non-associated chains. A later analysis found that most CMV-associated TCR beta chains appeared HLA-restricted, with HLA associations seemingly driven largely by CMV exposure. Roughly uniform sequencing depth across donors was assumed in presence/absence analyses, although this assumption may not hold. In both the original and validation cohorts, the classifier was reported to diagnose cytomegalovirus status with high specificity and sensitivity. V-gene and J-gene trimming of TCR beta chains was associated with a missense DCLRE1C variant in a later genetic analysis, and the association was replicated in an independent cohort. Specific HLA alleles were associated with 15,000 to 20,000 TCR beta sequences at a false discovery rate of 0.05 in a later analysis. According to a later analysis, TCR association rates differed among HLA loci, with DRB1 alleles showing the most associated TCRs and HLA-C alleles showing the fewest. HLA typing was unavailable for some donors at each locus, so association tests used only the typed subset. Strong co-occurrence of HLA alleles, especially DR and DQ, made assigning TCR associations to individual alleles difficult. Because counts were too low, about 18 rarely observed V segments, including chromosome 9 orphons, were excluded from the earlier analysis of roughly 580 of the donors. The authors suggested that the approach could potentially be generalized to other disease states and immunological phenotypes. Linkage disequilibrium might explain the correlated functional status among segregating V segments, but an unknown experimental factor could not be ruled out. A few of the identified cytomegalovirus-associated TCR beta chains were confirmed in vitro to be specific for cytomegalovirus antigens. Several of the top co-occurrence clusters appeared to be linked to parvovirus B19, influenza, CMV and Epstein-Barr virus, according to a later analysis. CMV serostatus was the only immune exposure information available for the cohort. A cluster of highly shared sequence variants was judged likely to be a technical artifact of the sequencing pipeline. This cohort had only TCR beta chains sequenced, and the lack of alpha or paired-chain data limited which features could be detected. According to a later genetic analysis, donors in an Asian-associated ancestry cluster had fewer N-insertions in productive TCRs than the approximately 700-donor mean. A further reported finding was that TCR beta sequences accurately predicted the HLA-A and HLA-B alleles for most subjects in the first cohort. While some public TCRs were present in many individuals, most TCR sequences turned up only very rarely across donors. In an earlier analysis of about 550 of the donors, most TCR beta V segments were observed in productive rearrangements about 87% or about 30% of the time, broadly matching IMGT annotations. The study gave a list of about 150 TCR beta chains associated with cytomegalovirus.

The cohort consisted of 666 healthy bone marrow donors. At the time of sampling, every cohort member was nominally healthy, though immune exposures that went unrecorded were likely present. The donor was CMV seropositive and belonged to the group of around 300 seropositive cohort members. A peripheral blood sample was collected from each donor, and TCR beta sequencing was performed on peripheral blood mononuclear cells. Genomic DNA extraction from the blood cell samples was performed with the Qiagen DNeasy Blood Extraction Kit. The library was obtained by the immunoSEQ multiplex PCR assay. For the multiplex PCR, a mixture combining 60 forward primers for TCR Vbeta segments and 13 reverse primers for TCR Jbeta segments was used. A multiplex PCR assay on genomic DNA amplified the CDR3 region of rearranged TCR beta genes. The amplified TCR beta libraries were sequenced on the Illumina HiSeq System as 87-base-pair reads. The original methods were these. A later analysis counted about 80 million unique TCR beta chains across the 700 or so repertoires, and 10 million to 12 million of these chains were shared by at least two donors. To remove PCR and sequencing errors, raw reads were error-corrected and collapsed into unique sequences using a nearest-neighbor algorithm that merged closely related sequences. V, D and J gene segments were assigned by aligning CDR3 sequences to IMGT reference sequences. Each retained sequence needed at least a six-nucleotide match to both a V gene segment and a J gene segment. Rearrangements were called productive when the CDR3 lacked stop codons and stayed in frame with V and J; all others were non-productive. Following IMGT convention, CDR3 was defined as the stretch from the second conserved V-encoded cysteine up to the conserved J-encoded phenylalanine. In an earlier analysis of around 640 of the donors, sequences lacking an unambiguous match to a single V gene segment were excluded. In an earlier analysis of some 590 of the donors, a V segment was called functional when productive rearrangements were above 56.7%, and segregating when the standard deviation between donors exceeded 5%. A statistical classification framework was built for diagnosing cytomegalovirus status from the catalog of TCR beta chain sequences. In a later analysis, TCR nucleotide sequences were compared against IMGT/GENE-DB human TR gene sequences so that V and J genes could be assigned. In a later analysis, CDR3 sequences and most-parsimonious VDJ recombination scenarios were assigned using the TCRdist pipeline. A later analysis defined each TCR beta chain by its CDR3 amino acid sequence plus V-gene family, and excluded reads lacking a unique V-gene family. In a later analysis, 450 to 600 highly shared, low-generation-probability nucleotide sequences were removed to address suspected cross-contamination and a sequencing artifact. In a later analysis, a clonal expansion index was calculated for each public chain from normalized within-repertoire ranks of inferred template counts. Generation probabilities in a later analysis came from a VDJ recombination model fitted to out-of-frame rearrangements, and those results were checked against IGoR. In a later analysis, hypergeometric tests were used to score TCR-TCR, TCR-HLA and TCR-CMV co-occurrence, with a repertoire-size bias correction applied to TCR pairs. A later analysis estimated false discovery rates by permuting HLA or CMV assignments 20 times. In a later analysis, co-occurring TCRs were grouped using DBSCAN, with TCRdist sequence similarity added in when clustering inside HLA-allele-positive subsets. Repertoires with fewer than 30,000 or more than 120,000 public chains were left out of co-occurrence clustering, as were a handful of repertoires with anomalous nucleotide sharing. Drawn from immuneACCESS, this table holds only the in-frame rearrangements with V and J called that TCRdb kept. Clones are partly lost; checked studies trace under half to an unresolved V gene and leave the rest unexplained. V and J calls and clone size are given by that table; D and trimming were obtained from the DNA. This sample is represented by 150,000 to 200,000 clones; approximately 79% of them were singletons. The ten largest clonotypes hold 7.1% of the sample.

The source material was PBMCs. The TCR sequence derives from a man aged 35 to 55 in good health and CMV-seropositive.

The bases read TGTGCCAGCAGTTGGAAAGGGACTGGCGAGGGCGAGCAGTACTTC. This encodes CASSWKGTGEGEQYF. This sequence uses TRBV6-5 and TRBJ2-7; the D gene is possibly TRBD2, with 6 bases matching. From the germline V gene, CDR1 is MNHEY and CDR2 is SVGAGI. V loses 4 bases, J loses 6 bases, and the germline ends lie 19 bases apart. CDR3 length: 15 amino acids, cysteine to phenylalanine. The DNA shown is the 45-base CDR3, in frame from base 1.